The entry below gives a single T cell receptor beta chain sequence along with its context. The antigen is undetermined. This sample was included in a study of T cells in localized non-small cell lung cancer. Overall study findings and caveats: There was an association of higher blood T cell density with longer overall survival.

Profiled with immunoSEQ multiplex PCR; TCRdb holds only in-frame clones, not every one. The sample has some 25,000 clones, more than 85% seen once. The germline V gene has CDR1 MNHEY and CDR2 SMNVEV (reference sequence). Trimming stripped 4 bases from V and 7 bases from J, with 17 bases between. The CDR3 is 15 residues long. The chain carries TRBV27 and TRBJ2-1; D is perhaps TRBD2 (5 bases). The origin of this receptor is a woman between 35 and 70 years old with stage I lung adenocarcinoma. The sample was peripheral blood, taken before any cancer treatment. DNA of the CDR3: TGTGCCAGCAGTTATAGCGACGGAGGACTTAATGAGCAGTTCTTC. Its translation: CASSYSDGGLNEQFF.